The 18 T cell receptor beta chains below were found in one sample sequenced in a study of control samples from healthy donors and cancer patients (TCRdb year 2020). The library relied on the immunoSEQ multiplex PCR assay. TCRdb's version of the immuneACCESS table is confined to in-frame rearrangements and falls short of the full clone set. An unresolved V gene accounts for under half of the shortfall where checked; the remainder is of unknown origin. Within this sample are about 160,000 clones, with roughly 94% of them counted one time only. Together, the top ten hold 14% of the sample. Source material: PBMCs. The receptor source for this set is a man aged 55-75 years with colorectal cancer.

This clone has only one observation. This CDR3 reads CASREQGLGGYTF. CDR3 DNA sequence: TGTGCCAGCAGGGAACAGGGCCTGGGTGGCTACACCTTC. The chain combines TRBV3-1 (or the pseudogene TRBV3-2) with TRBJ1-2; TRBD1 might be the D (6 bases). CDR3 size: 13 residues. Trimming shortened V by 6 bases and J by 7 bases, and 15 bases separated the two germline ends. CDR1 and CDR2 from the germline V gene are LGHDT and YNNKEL (reference sequence).

V is TRBV3-1 (or the pseudogene TRBV3-2) and J is TRBJ2-5; 16 bases line up with TRBD2. CDR3 length: 17 residues. V was clipped by 3 bases and J by 4 bases; unmatched bases: 5. Germline CDR1 and CDR2: LGHDT and YNNKEL (reference sequence). The CDR3 sequence: CASSHHGTSGGAETQYF. The CDR3, as DNA: TGTGCCAGCAGCCACCATGGGACTAGCGGGGGGGCAGAGACCCAGTACTTC.

V usage is TRBV28 and J usage is TRBJ1-2; tentative D call: TRBD1 (5 bases). The CDR3 has 16 residues. Per the germline V gene, CDR1 is MDHEN and CDR2 is SYDVKM. Trimming shortened V by 3 bases and J by 5 bases, and 19 bases separated the two germline ends. CDR3 in DNA: TGTGCCAGCAGTTTTTCCGGGGATGGGGGTGGGTATGGCTACACCTTC. Protein product: CASSFSGDGGGYGYTF.

The rearrangement links TRBV13 to TRBJ2-3; 8 bases map to TRBD1. The CDR3 sequence is 16 residues long. In germline, CDR1 is PRHDT, CDR2 FYEKMQ (reference sequence). With 4 bases clipped from V and 0 bases from J, the junction kept 6 bases outside the gene matches. CDR3 in DNA: TGTGCCAGCAGCTCAAACAGGGGGAGCAGCACAGATACGCAGTATTTT. Its protein is CASSSNRGSSTDTQYF.

This clone turned up a few times. The genes are TRBV19 and TRBJ1-1, with D uncertain. V was shortened by 3 bases and J by 1 base, with 12 bases between the two germline ends. The CDR3 is 15 amino acids. The V gene's germline CDR1 is LNHDA and CDR2 SQIVND (reference sequence). The CDR3 protein is CASSIRKEANTEAFF. The CDR3 nucleotides are TGTGCCAGTAGTATTCGGAAGGAGGCGAACACTGAAGCTTTCTTT. Together with reference TRBV19 and TRBJ1-1, the CDR3 gives the full variable domain: DGGITQSPKYLFRKEGQNVTLSCEQNLNHDAMYWYRQDPGQGLRLIYYSQIVNDFQKGDIAEGYSVSREKKESFPLTVTSAQKNPTAFYLCASSIRKEANTEAFFGQGTRLTVV.

The CDR3 spells CASSLGGNTGELFF. The CDR3 nucleotides read TGTGCCAGCAGCTTAGGGGGGAACACCGGGGAGCTGTTTTTT. V gene TRBV11-3 combines with J gene TRBJ2-2; D remains unclear. V lost 1 base to trimming and J lost 1 base, with 4 bases between them. This CDR3 is 14 amino acids long. CDR1 is SGHNT, CDR2 YENEEA, per germline.

The V call is TRBV6-5, the J call TRBJ2-1, with 11 positions matching TRBD2. Germline values: CDR1 MNHEY, CDR2 SVGAGI. V lost 0 bases and J lost 9; bases outside the gene matches: 4. This CDR3 spans 15 amino acids. The CDR3 DNA reads TGTGCCAGCAGTTACTCGACTAGCGGGGTGGGTGAGCAGTTCTTC. This gives the protein CASSYSTSGVGEQFF.

This chain uses TRBV12-3 or TRBV12-4 with TRBJ1-6; TRBD1 matches 10 bases. With V trimmed by 8 bases and J by 7 bases, 2 bases remained unmatched. The CDR3 is 13 residues long. The CDR3 DNA reads as TGTGCCAGCGGGACAGGGGTCAATTCACCCCTCCACTTT. This codes for CASGTGVNSPLHF.

The chain couples TRBV4-3 to TRBJ2-7; D is undetermined. CDR3 size: 15 residues. Deletions cut 0 bases from V and 0 bases from J, with 9 bases between. CDR1 is LGHNA and CDR2 is YSLEER in the germline V gene. This chain's CDR3 is CASSQDRRSSYEQYF. The CDR3 bases are TGCGCCAGCAGCCAAGATCGACGAAGCTCCTACGAGCAGTACTTC.

The chain employs TRBV19 and TRBJ2-2, with 16 bases lining up with TRBD2. Germline values: CDR1 LNHDA, CDR2 SQIVND (reference sequence). The CDR3 runs 18 residues. V lost 4 bases to trimming and J lost 5 bases; unmatched junction nucleotides: 7. The CDR3 sequence: CASSRGLAGGPRTGELFF. CDR3 in DNA: TGTGCCAGTAGTAGGGGACTAGCGGGGGGGCCGAGGACCGGGGAGCTGTTTTTT. The full variable domain, in which reference TRBV19 and TRBJ2-2 provide the parts outside the CDR3, is DGGITQSPKYLFRKEGQNVTLSCEQNLNHDAMYWYRQDPGQGLRLIYYSQIVNDFQKGDIAEGYSVSREKKESFPLTVTSAQKNPTAFYLCASSRGLAGGPRTGELFFGEGSRLTVL.

This clone has just one count. The chain has TRBV6-2 or TRBV6-3 and TRBJ2-3; D is perhaps TRBD1 (5 bases). The CDR3 loop spans 14 amino acids. V lost 5 bases, J lost 4 bases, and 13 bases lay in between. The germline CDR1 and CDR2 sequences are MNHEY and SVGEGT. CDR3 sequence (DNA): TGTGCCAGCAGTCCCCAGGGTAGCTCAGATACGCAGTATTTT. Protein sequence: CASSPQGSSDTQYF.

This chain links TRBV29-1 with TRBJ2-7; D assignment may be TRBD1 or TRBD2 (7 bases each). CDR1 SQVTM and CDR2 ANQGSEA come from the germline V gene. The CDR3 length is 13 residues. Trimming took off 3 bases at V and 5 bases at J, with 14 bases between the two ends. Here the CDR3 DNA reads TGCAGCGTTGAGGGAGGGGGCGCGAACGAGCAGTACTTC. As protein: CSVEGGGANEQYF.

The chain recombines TRBV9 with TRBJ2-1; maybe TRBD2 (5 bases). Per the germline V gene, CDR1 is SGDLS and CDR2 is YYNGEE. Trimming took 3 bases from V and 4 from J, leaving 11 bases between them. There are 14 residues in the CDR3. In nucleotides, the CDR3 is TGTGCCAGCAGCGCGCCGGGATTTTACAATGAGCAGTTCTTC. It is translated as CASSAPGFYNEQFF.

The DNA for the CDR3 is TGTGCCAGCAGTCCTGGACAGGGGGAAGCTTTCTTT. Translated: CASSPGQGEAFF. The rearrangement links TRBV12-3 or TRBV12-4 to TRBJ1-1; TRBD1 matches 9 bases. CDR3 size: 12 residues. V shed 5 bases, J shed 8 bases, and the junction held 3 bases outside the gene matches.

The chain recombines TRBV25-1 with TRBJ2-3, with TRBD2 identical over 12 bases. Trimming cost V 5 bases and J 0 bases; bases outside gene matches: 9. From germline, CDR1 is MGHDK and CDR2 SYGVNS. The CDR3 length is 18 residues. The CDR3 sequence: CASSRPGLAGPSTDTQYF. The CDR3 region has the DNA TGTGCCAGCAGTCGCCCGGGACTAGCGGGCCCTAGCACAGATACGCAGTATTTT.

This chain connects TRBV28 to TRBJ1-3; D is ambiguous. CDR1 MDHEN and CDR2 SYDVKM come from the germline V gene. V was clipped by 3 bases and J by 10 bases, with 13 bases between them. The CDR3 spans 13 residues. CDR3 nucleotides: TGTGCCAGCAGTTTTACGGCGTCGAGGACCATATATTTT. It is translated as CASSFTASRTIYF.

V and J are TRBV4-1 and TRBJ1-2; 7 bases fit TRBD1. The CDR3 covers 14 residues. V lost 3 bases, J lost 4 bases, and 5 bases stayed unmatched. Germline lookup yields CDR1 MGHRA and CDR2 YSYEKL. The CDR3 loop is CASSQRTGPYGYTF. The CDR3 nucleotides read TGCGCCAGCAGCCAGAGGACAGGCCCCTATGGCTACACCTTC.

Comment on this clone: Other DNA variants within this sample encode the same CDR3. The chain combines TRBV4-3 with TRBJ2-5; D tentatively reads TRBD1 or TRBD2 (5 bases each). Deletions cut 1 base from V and 0 bases from J, with 9 bases between. In germline, CDR1 is LGHNA, CDR2 YSLEER. CDR3 length: 15 amino acids. CDR3 sequence (DNA): TGCGCCAGCAGCCAAGGAGGGGAGTACCAAGAGACCCAGTACTTC. Translated: CASSQGGEYQETQYF.